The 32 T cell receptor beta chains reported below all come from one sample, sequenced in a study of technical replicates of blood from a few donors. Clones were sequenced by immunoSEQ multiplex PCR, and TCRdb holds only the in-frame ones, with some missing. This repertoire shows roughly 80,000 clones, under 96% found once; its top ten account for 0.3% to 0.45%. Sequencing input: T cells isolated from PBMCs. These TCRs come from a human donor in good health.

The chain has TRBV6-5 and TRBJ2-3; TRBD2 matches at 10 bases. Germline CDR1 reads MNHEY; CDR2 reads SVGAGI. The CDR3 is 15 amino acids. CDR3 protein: CNLSLGLAGVDTQYF. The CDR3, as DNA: TGTAACTTAAGCTTGGGGCTAGCGGGAGTAGATACGCAGTATTTT.

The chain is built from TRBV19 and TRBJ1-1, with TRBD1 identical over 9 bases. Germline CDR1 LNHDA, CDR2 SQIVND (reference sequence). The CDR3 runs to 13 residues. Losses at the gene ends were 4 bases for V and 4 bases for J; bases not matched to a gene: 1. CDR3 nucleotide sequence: TGTGCCAGTAGTAGGGGACAGGGCACTGAAGCTTTCTTT. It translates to CASSRGQGTEAFF.

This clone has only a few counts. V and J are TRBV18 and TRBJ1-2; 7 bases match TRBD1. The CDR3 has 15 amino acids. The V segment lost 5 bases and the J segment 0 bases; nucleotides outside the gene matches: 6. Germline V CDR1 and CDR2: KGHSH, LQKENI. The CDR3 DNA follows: TGTGCCAGCTCAAATAAGGGGGCAGCTAACTATGGCTACACCTTC. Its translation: CASSNKGAANYGYTF.

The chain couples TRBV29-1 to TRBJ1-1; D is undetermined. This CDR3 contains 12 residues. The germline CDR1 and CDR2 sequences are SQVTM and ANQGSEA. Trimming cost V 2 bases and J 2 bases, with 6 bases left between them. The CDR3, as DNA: TGCAGCGTTGAAAGACTTAACACTGAAGCTTTCTTT. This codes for CSVERLNTEAFF. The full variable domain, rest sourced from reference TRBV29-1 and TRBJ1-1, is SAVISQKPSRDICQRGTSLTIQCQVDSQVTMMFWYRQQPGQSLTLIATANQGSEATYESGFVIDKFPISRPNLTFSTLTVSNMSPEDSSIYLCSVERLNTEAFFGQGTRLTVV.

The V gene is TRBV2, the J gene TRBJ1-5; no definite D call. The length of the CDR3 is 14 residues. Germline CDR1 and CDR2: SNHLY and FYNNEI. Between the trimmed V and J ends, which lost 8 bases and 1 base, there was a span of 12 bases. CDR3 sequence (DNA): TGTGCCAGCCAACTTATATTAAGCAATCAGCCCCAGCATTTT. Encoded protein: CASQLILSNQPQHF.

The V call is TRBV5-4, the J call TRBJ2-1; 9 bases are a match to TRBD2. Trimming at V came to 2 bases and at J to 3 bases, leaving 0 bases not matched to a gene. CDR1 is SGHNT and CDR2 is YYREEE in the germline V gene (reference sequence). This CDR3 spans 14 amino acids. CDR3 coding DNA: TGTGCCAGCAGCTTTAGCGGGAGCTACAATGAGCAGTTCTTC. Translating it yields CASSFSGSYNEQFF.

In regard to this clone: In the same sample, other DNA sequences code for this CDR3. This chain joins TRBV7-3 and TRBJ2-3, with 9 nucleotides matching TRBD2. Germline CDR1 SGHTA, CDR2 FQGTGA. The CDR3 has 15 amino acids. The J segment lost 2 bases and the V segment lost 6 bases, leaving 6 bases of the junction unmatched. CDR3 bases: TGTGCCAGCAGTTTGACTAGCGGAACCACAGATACGCAGTATTTT. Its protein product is CASSLTSGTTDTQYF.

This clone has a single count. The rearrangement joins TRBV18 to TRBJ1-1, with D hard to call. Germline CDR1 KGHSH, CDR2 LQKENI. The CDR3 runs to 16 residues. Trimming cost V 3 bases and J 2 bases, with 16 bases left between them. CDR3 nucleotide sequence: TGTGCCAGCTCACCTGGACGGGGTAACCCTAACACTGAAGCTTTCTTT. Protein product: CASSPGRGNPNTEAFF.

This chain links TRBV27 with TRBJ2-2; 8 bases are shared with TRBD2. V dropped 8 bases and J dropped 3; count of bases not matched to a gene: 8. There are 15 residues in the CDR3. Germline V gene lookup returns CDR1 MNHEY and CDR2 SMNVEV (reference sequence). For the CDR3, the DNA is TGTGCCAGCTTCAAGTCTAGCGGGTACACCGGGGAGCTGTTTTTT. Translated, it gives CASFKSSGYTGELFF.

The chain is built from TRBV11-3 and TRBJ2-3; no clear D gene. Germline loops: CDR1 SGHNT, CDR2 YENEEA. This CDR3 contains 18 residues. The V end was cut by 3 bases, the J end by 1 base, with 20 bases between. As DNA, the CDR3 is TGTGCCAGCAGCTTCGATATTGCCACTGGGCATCGCACAGATACGCAGTATTTT. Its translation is CASSFDIATGHRTDTQYF.

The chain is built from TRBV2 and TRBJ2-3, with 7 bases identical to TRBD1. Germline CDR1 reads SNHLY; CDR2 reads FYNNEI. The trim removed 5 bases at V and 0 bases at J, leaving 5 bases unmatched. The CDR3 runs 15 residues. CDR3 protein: CASSRTGTSTDTQYF. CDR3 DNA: TGTGCCAGCAGTCGGACAGGTACTAGCACAGATACGCAGTATTTT.

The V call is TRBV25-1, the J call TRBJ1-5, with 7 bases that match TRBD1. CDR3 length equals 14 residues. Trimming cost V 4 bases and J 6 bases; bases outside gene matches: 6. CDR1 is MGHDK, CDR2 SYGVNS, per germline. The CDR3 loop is CASSAQGEVQPQHF. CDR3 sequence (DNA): TGTGCCAGCAGTGCCCAGGGGGAGGTTCAGCCCCAGCATTTT.

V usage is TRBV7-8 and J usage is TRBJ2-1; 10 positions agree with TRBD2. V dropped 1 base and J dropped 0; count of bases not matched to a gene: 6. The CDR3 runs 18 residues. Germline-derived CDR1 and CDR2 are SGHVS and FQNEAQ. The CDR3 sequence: CASSLGLAGGSSYNEQFF. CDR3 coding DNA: TGTGCCAGCAGCTTAGGTTTAGCGGGGGGAAGCTCCTACAATGAGCAGTTCTTC.

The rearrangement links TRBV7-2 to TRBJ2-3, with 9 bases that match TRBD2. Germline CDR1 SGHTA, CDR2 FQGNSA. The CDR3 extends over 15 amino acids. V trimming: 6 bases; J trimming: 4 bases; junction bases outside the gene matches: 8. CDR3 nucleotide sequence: TGTGCCAGCAGTGAATCTAGCGGGATGGCAGATACGCAGTATTTT. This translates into CASSESSGMADTQYF.

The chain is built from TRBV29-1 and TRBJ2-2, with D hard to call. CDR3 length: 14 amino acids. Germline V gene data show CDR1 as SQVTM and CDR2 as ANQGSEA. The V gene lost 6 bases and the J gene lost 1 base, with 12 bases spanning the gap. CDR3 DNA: TGCAGCGTGACCAGGTCTATGAACACCGGGGAGCTGTTTTTT. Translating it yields CSVTRSMNTGELFF.

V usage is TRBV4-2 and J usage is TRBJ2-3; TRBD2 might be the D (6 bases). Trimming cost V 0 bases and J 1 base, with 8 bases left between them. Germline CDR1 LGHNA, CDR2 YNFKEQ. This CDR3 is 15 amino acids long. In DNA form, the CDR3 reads TGTGCCAGCAGCCAAGAACTAGCTGGCACAGATACGCAGTATTTT. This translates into CASSQELAGTDTQYF.

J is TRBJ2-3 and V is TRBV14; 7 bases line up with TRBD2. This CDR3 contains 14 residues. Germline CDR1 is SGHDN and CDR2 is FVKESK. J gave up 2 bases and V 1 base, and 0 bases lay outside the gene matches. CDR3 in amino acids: CASSQGLATDTQYF. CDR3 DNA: TGTGCCAGCAGCCAAGGACTAGCCACAGATACGCAGTATTTT.

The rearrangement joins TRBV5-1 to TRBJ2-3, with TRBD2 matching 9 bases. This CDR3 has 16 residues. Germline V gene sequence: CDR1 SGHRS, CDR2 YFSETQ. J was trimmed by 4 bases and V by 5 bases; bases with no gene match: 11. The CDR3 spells CASSPGLAERADTQYF. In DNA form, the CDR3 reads TGCGCCAGCAGTCCGGGACTAGCCGAACGAGCAGATACGCAGTATTTT.

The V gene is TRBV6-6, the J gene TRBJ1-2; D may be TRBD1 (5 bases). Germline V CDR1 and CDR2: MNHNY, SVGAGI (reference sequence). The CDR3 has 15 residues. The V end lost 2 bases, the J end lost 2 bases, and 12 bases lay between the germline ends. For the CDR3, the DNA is TGTGCCAGCAGTTACAACGCTGACAGAAACTATGGCTACACCTTC. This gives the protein CASSYNADRNYGYTF.

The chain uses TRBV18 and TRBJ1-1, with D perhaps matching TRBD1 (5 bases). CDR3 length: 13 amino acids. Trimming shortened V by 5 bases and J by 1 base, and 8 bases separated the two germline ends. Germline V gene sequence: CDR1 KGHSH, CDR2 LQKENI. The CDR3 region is CASSAQGNTEAFF. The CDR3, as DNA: TGTGCCAGCTCAGCCCAGGGGAACACTGAAGCTTTCTTT.

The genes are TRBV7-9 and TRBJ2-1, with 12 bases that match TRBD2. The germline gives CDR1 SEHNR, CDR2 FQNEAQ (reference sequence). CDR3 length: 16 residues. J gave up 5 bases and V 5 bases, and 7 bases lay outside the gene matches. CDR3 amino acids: CASSAAPSGRDNEQFF. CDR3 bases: TGTGCCAGCAGCGCCGCCCCTAGCGGGAGGGACAATGAGCAGTTCTTC.

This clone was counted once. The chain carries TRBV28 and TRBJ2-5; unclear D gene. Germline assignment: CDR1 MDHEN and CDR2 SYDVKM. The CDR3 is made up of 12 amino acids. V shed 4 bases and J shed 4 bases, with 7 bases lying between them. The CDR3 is CASSYSLETQYF. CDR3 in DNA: TGTGCCAGCAGTTATAGCTTAGAGACCCAGTACTTC.

DNA for the CDR3: TGTGCCTGGAGTCAGGGAAGTCATGGCTACACCTTC. Translation gives CAWSQGSHGYTF. The chain carries TRBV30 and TRBJ1-2; TRBD1 might be the D (5 bases). Deletions cut 2 bases from V and 6 bases from J, with 10 bases between. This CDR3 spans 12 amino acids. Germline loops: CDR1 GTSNPN, CDR2 SVGIG (reference sequence).

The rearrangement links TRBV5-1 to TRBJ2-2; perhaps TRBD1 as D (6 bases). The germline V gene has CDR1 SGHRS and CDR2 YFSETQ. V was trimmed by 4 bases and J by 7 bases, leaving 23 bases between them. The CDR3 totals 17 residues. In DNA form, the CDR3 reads TGCGCCAGCAGCCTTGGTGCCCCCGGGACAAAAGTCGGGGAGCTGTTTTTT. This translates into CASSLGAPGTKVGELFF.

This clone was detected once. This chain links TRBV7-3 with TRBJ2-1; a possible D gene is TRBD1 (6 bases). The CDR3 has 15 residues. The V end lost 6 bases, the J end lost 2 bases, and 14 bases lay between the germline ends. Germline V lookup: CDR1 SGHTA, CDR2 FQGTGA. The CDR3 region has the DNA TGTGCCAGCAGTTCAACTGAGGGGGCCTACAATGAGCAGTTCTTC. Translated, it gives CASSSTEGAYNEQFF.

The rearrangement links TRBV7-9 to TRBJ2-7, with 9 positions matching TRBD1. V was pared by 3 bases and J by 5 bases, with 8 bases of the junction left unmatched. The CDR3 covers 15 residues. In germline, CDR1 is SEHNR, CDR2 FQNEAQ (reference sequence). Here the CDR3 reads CASSFTLTGGHEQYF. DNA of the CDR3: TGTGCCAGCAGCTTTACCCTTACAGGGGGCCACGAGCAGTACTTC.

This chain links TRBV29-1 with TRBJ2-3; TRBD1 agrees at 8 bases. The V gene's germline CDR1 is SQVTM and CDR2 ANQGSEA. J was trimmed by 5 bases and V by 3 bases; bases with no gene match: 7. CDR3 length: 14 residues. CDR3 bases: TGCAGCGTTGAGGTCAGGGGGCGGATAGATACGCAGTATTTT. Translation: CSVEVRGRIDTQYF.

CDR3 coding DNA: TGTGCCAGCAGCGTAGAGGCGGACTACGAGCAGTACTTC. Its protein product is CASSVEADYEQYF. The V call is TRBV9, the J call TRBJ2-7, with no clear D. The CDR3 consists of 13 residues. Germline CDR1 SGDLS, CDR2 YYNGEE. V dropped 0 bases and J dropped 3 bases, with 7 bases sitting between them. The whole variable domain, remainder taken from reference TRBV9 and TRBJ2-7, is DSGVTQTPKHLITATGQRVTLRCSPRSGDLSVYWYQQSLDQGLQFLIQYYNGEERAKGNILERFSAQQFPDLHSELNLSSLELGDSALYFCASSVEADYEQYFGPGTRLTVT.

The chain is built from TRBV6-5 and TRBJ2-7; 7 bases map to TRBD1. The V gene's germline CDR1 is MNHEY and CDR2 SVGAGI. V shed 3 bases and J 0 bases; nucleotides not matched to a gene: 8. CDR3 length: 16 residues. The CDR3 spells CASSYSGTVDSYEQYF. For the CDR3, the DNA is TGTGCCAGCAGTTATTCCGGGACAGTGGACTCCTACGAGCAGTACTTC.

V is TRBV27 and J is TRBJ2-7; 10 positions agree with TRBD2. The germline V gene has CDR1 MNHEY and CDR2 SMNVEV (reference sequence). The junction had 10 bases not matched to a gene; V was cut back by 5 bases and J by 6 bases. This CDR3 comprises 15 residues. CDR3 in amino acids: CASSLSLAGGSEQYF. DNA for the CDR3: TGTGCCAGCAGTCTCTCCTTAGCGGGAGGTTCCGAGCAGTACTTC.

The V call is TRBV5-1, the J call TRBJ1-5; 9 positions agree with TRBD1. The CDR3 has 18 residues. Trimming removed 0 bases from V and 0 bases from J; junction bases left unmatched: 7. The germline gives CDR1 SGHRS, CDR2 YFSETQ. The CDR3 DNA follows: TGCGCCAGCAGCTTGGGACCTGGACAGGGGAATAGCAATCAGCCCCAGCATTTT. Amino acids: CASSLGPGQGNSNQPQHF. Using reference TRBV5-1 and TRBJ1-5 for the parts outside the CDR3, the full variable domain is KAGVTQTPRYLIKTRGQQVTLSCSPISGHRSVSWYQQTPGQGLQFLFEYFSETQRNKGNFPGRFSGRQFSNSRSEMNVSTLELGDSALYLCASSLGPGQGNSNQPQHFGDGTRLSIL.

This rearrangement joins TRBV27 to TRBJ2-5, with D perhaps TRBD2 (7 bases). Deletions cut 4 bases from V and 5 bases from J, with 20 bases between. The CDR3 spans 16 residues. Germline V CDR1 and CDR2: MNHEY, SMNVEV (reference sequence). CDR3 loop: CASSSPIRGARETQYF. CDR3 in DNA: TGTGCCAGCAGTTCTCCTATACGGGGGGCGCGGGAGACCCAGTACTTC.